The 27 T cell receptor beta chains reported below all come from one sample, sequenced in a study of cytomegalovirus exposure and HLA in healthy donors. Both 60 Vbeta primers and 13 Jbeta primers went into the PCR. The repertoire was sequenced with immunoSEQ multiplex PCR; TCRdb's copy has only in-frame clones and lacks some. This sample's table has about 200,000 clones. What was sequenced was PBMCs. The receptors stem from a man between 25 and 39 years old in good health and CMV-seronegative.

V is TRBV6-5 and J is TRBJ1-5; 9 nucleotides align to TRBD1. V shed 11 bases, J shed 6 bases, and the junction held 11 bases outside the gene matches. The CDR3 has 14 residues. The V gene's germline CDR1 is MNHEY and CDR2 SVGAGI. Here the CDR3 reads CARSLDRGSQPQHF. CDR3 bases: TGTGCCCGATCACTAGACAGGGGGAGTCAGCCCCAGCATTTT.

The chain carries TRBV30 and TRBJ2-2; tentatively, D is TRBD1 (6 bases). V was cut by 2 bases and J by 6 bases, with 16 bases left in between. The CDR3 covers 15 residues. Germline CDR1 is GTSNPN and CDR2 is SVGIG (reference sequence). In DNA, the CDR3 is TGTGCCTGGAGTCTGGGGGCTAGAACCGCCGGGGAGCTGTTTTTT. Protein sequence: CAWSLGARTAGELFF.

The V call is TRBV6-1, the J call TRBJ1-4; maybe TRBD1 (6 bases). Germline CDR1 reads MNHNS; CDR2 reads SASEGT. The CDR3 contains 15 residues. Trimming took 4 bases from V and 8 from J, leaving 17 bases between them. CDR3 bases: TGTGCCAGCAGTGGGGATCAGGGGCAAGAAGAAAAACTGTTTTTT. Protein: CASSGDQGQEEKLFF.

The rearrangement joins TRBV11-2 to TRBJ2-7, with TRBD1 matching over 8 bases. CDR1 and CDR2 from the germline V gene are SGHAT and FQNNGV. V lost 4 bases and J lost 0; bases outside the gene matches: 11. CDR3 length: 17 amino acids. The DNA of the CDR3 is TGTGCCAGCAGCTCCCAAAAGGGACAGGTCGGCTCCTACGAGCAGTACTTC. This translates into CASSSQKGQVGSYEQYF.

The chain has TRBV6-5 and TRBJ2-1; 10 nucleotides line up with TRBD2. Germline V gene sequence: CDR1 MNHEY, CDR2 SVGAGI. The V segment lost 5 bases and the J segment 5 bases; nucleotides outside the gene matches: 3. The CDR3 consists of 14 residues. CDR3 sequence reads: CASSQLAGDNEQFF. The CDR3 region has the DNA TGTGCCAGCAGTCAGCTAGCGGGAGACAATGAGCAGTTCTTC.

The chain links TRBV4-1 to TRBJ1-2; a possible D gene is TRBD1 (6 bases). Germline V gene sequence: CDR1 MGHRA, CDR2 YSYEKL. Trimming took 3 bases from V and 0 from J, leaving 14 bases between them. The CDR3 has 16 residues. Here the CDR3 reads CASSHGPGQPNYGYTF. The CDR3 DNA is TGCGCCAGCAGCCATGGGCCAGGACAGCCTAACTATGGCTACACCTTC.

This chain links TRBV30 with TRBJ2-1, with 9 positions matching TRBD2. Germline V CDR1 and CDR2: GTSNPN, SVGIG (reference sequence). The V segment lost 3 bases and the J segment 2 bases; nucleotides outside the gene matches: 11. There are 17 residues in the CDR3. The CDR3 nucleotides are TGTGCCTGGAGGGTCCCCCATAGCGGGAGCACCTACAATGAGCAGTTCTTC. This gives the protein CAWRVPHSGSTYNEQFF. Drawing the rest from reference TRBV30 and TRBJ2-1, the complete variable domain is SQTIHQWPATLVQPVGSPLSLECTVEGTSNPNLYWYRQAAGRGLQLLFYSVGIGQISSEVPQNLSASRPQDRQFILSSKKLLLSDSGFYLCAWRVPHSGSTYNEQFFGPGTRLTVL.

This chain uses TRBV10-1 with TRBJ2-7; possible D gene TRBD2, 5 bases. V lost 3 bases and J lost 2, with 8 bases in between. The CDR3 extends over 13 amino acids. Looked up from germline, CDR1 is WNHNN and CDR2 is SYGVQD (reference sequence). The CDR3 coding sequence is TGCGCCAGCAGTGAAGAGGGCACCTACGAGCAGTACTTC. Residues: CASSEEGTYEQYF.

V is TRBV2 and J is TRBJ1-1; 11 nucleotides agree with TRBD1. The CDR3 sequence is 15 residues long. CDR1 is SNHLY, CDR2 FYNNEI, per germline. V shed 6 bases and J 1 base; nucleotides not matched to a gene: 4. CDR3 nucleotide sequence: TGTGCCAGCAGGGACAGGGGGCGGGCGAACACTGAAGCTTTCTTT. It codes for CASRDRGRANTEAFF. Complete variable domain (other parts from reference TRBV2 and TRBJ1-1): EPEVTQTPSHQVTQMGQEVILRCVPISNHLYFYWYRQILGQKVEFLVSFYNNEISEKSEIFDDQFSVERPDGSNFTLKIRSTKLEDSAMYFCASRDRGRANTEAFFGQGTRLTVV.

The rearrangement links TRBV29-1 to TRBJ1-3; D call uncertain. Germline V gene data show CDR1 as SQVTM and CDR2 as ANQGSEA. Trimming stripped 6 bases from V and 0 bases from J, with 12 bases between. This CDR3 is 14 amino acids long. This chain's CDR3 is CSVPISGSGNTIYF. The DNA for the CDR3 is TGCAGCGTGCCCATTTCCGGCTCTGGAAACACCATATATTTT.

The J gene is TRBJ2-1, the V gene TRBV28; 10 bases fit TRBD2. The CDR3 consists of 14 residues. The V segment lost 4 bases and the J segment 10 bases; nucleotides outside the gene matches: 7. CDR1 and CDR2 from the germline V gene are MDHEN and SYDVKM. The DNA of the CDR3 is TGTGCCAGCAGTTGGTCTAGCGGGAGCGAGGAGCAGTTCTTC. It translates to CASSWSSGSEEQFF.

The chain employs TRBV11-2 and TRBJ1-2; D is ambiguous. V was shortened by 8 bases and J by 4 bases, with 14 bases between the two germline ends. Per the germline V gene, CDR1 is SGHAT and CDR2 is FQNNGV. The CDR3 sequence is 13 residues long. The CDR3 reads CASGLRETYGYTF. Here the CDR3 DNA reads TGTGCCAGCGGACTGAGGGAGACCTATGGCTACACCTTC.

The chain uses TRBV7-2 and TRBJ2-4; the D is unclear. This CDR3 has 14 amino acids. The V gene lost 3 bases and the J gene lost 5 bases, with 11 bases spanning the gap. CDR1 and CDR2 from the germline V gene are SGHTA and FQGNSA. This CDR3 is CASSFSGPQNIQYF. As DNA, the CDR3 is TGTGCCAGCAGCTTCTCGGGTCCCCAAAACATTCAGTACTTC.

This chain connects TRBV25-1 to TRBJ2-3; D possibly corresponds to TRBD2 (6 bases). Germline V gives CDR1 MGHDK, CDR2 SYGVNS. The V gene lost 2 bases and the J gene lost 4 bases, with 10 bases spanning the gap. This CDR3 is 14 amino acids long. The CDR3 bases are TGTGCCAGCAGTGAAGCGGGGTTTGCAGATACGCAGTATTTT. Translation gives CASSEAGFADTQYF.

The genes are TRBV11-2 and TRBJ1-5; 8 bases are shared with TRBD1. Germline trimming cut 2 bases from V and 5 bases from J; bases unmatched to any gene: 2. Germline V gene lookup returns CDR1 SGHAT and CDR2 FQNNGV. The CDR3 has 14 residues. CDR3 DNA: TGTGCCAGCAGCTTACAGGGGGCGGATCAGCCCCAGCATTTT. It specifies CASSLQGADQPQHF. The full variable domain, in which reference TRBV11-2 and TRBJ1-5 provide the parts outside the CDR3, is EAGVAQSPRYKIIEKRQSVAFWCNPISGHATLYWYQQILGQGPKLLIQFQNNGVVDDSQLPKDRFSAERLKGVDSTLKIQPAKLEDSAVYLCASSLQGADQPQHFGDGTRLSIL.

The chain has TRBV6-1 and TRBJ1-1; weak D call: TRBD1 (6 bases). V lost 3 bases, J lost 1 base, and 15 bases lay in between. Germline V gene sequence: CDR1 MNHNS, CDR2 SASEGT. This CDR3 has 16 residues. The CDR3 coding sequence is TGTGCCAGCAGTGACAACCAGGGGTTTCGGAACACTGAAGCTTTCTTT. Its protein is CASSDNQGFRNTEAFF.

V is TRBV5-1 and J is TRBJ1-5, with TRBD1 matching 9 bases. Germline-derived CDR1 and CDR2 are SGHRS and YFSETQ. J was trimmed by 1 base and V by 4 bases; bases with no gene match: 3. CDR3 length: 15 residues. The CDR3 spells CASSPGQGSNQPQHF. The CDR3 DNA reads TGCGCCAGCAGCCCCGGACAGGGGAGCAATCAGCCCCAGCATTTT. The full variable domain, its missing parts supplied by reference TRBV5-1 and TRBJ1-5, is KAGVTQTPRYLIKTRGQQVTLSCSPISGHRSVSWYQQTPGQGLQFLFEYFSETQRNKGNFPGRFSGRQFSNSRSEMNVSTLELGDSALYLCASSPGQGSNQPQHFGDGTRLSIL.

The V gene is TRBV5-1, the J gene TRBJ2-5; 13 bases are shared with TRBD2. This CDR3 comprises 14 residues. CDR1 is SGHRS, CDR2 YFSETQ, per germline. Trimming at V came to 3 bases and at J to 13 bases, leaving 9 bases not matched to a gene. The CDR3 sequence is CASSSQTSGGAPYF. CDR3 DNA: TGCGCCAGCAGCTCGCAAACTAGCGGGGGGGCTCCGTACTTC.

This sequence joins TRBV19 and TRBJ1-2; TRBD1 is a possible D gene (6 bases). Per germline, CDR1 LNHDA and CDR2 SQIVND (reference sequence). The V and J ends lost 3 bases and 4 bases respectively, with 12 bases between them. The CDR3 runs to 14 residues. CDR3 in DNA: TGTGCCAGTAGTATGAGGGGGTATAGCTATGGCTACACCTTC. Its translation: CASSMRGYSYGYTF.

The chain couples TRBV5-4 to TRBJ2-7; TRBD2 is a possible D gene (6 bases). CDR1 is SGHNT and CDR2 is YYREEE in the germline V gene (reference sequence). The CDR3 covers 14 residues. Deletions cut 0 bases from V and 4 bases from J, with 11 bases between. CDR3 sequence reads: CASSLGVEGYEQYF. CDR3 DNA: TGTGCCAGCAGCTTGGGGGTGGAGGGGTACGAGCAGTACTTC. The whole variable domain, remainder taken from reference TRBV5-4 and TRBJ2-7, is ETGVTQSPTHLIKTRGQQVTLRCSSQSGHNTVSWYQQALGQGPQFIFQYYREEENGRGNFPPRFSGLQFPNYSSELNVNALELDDSALYLCASSLGVEGYEQYFGPGTRLTVT.

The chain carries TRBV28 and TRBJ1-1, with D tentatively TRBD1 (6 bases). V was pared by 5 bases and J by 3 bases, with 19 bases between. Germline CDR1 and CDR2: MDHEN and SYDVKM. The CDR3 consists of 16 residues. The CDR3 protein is CASSPSRGGGDTEAFF. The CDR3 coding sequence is TGTGCCAGCAGTCCCTCGAGGGGCGGGGGCGACACTGAAGCTTTCTTT.

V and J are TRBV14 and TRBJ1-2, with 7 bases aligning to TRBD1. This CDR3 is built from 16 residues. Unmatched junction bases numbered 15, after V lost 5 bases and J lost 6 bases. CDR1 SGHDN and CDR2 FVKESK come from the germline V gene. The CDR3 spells CASSELTGISADGYTF. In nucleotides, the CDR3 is TGTGCCAGCAGCGAGCTGACAGGGATAAGCGCCGATGGCTACACCTTC.

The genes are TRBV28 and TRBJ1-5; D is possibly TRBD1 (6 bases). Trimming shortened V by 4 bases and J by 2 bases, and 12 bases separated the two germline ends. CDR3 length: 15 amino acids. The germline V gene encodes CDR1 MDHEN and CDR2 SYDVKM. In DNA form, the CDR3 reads TGTGCCAGCAGTTCACCTTACAGGGGCAATCAGCCCCAGCATTTT. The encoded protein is CASSSPYRGNQPQHF. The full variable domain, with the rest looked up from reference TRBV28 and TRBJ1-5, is DVKVTQSSRYLVKRTGEKVFLECVQDMDHENMFWYRQDPGLGLRLIYFSYDVKMKEKGDIPEGYSVSREKKERFSLILESASTNQTSMYLCASSSPYRGNQPQHFGDGTRLSIL.

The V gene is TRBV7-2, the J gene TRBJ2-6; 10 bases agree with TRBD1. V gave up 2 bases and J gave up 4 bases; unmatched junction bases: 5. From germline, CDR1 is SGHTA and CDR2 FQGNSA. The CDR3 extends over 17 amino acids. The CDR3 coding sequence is TGTGCCAGCAGCTTAAGTGGGACAGGGGCAGGGGCCAACGTCCTGACTTTC. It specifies CASSLSGTGAGANVLTF.

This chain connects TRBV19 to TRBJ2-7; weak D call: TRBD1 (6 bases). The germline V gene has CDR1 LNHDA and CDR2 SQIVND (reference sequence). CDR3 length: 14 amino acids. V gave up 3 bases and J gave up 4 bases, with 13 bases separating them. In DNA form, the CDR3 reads TGTGCCAGTAGTATGGCAGGGGAAAGATACGAGCAGTACTTC. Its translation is CASSMAGERYEQYF.

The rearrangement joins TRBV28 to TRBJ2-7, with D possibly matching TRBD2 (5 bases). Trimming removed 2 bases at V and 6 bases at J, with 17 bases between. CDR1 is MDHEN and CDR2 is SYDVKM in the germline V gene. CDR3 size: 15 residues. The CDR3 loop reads CASSLSGSESPEQYF. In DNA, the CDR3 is TGTGCCAGCAGTTTAAGTGGGAGTGAATCACCCGAGCAGTACTTC.

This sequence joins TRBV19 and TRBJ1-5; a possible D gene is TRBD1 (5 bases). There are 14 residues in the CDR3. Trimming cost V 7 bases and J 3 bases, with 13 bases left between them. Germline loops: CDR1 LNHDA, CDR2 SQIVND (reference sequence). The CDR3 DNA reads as TGTGCCAGTACCGTAGACAGCTCCAATCAGCCCCAGCATTTT. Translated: CASTVDSSNQPQHF.